The 8 T cell receptor beta chains reported below all come from one sample, sequenced in a study of blood T cell repertoires in COVID-19. Method: immunoSEQ multiplex PCR; TCRdb's copy keeps in-frame clones and lacks some. Among almost 300,000 clones, approximately 86% were seen once, and the ten largest hold 1.3%. The material sequenced was peripheral blood. These receptors all come from a man aged 70-80 years with acute or convalescent COVID-19.

V and J are TRBV7-2 and TRBJ2-2; D unresolved. Germline-derived CDR1 and CDR2 are SGHTA and FQGNSA. The ends were cut back, 5 bases at V and 5 bases at J, with 6 bases in the middle. The CDR3 loop spans 12 amino acids. CDR3 amino acids: CASSRRTGELFF. The CDR3 coding sequence is TGTGCCAGCAGCCGGCGGACCGGGGAGCTGTTTTTT. Full variable domain (missing parts from reference TRBV7-2 and TRBJ2-2): GAGVSQSPSNKVTEKGKDVELRCDPISGHTALYWYRQSLGQGLEFLIYFQGNSAPDKSGLPSDRFSAERTGGSVSTLTIQRTQQEDSAVYLCASSRRTGELFFGEGSRLTVL.

The chain recombines TRBV10-3 with TRBJ1-3; D is ambiguous. The CDR3 totals 13 residues. The germline gives CDR1 ENHRY, CDR2 SYGVKD. V lost 8 bases to trimming and J lost 0 bases, with 8 bases between them. DNA of the CDR3: TGTGCCATCGCCCTAGACTCTGGAAACACCATATATTTT. Translating gives CAIALDSGNTIYF.

The chain combines TRBV20-1 with TRBJ2-1; 8 nucleotides align to TRBD1. Trimming took 5 bases from V and 8 from J; bases not matched to a gene: 2. Per the germline V gene, CDR1 is DFQATT and CDR2 is SNEGSKA (reference sequence). The CDR3 length is 11 residues. CDR3 loop: CSAGQGYEQFF. CDR3 nucleotides: TGCAGTGCTGGACAGGGTTATGAGCAGTTCTTC.

This rearrangement joins TRBV11-2 to TRBJ2-1; TRBD2 matches 11 bases. The germline V gene has CDR1 SGHAT and CDR2 FQNNGV. The CDR3 sequence is 17 residues long. With 4 bases clipped from V and 4 bases from J, the junction kept 9 bases outside the gene matches. The CDR3 reads CASSSNLLAGGYNEQFF. The CDR3 nucleotides are TGTGCCAGCAGCTCAAATCTTCTAGCGGGGGGATACAATGAGCAGTTCTTC.

This chain uses TRBV2 with TRBJ2-1; 7 bases align to TRBD1. The junction had 8 bases not matched to a gene; V was cut back by 4 bases and J by 14 bases. CDR3 length: 12 residues. Germline V gene data show CDR1 as SNHLY and CDR2 as FYNNEI. CDR3 in DNA: TGTGCCAGCAGTGGGAACAGACAGGGCGAGTTCTTC. Its protein product is CASSGNRQGEFF.

This clone was recorded a few times. The gene calls are TRBV2 and TRBJ2-7; TRBD1 agrees at 9 bases. V was pared by 7 bases and J by 0 bases, with 7 bases of the junction left unmatched. The CDR3 length is 15 residues. CDR1 and CDR2 (germline): SNHLY, FYNNEI. In DNA form, the CDR3 reads TGTGCCAGCAAGGAGGCGGGACAGGGCTCCTACGAGCAGTACTTC. Amino acids: CASKEAGQGSYEQYF.

The chain uses TRBV9 and TRBJ2-3; unclear D gene. The CDR3 loop spans 13 amino acids. Trimming pared 4 bases from V and 2 bases from J, leaving 8 bases between. Germline V CDR1 and CDR2: SGDLS, YYNGEE. CDR3 DNA sequence: TGTGCCAGCAGCTTCAGCGTCACAGATACGCAGTATTTT. It translates to CASSFSVTDTQYF.

The CDR3 region is CASSIPAGVWNQPQHF. CDR3 DNA sequence: TGTGCCAGTAGTATCCCCGCAGGGGTATGGAATCAGCCCCAGCATTTT. V is TRBV19 and J is TRBJ1-5, with a possible D match to TRBD1 (6 bases). Deletions cut 3 bases from V and 4 bases from J, with 16 bases between. CDR3 length equals 16 residues. In germline, CDR1 is LNHDA, CDR2 SQIVND (reference sequence).